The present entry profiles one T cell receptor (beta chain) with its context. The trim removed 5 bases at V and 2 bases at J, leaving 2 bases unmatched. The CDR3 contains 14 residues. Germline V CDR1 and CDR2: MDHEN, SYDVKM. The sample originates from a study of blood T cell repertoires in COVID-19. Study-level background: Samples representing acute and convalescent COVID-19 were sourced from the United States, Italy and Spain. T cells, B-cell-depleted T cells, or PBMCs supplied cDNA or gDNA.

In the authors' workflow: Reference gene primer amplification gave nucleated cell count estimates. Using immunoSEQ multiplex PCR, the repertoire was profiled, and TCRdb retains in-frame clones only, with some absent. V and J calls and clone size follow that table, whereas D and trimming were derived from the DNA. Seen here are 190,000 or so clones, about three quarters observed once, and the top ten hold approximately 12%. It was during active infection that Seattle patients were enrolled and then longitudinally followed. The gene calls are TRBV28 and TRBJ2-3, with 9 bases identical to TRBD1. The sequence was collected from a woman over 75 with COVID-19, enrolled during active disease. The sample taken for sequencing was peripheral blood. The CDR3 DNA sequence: TGTGCCAGCAGTGAACAGGGGGCCACAGATACGCAGTATTTT. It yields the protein CASSEQGATDTQYF.